This TCR beta chain was captured in a study of shared clonotypes between healthy human individuals. Study findings and constraints: Only blood underwent sampling, and tissue repertoires likely differ.

This CDR3 contains 13 residues. The ends were cut back, 0 bases at V and 4 bases at J, with 6 bases in the middle. The germline gives CDR1 KGHSH, CDR2 LQKENI. Every subset had its genomic DNA shared out evenly among several immunoSEQ plates. Clones were read by immunoSEQ multiplex PCR, and TCRdb kept only the in-frame ones, dropping some. This table has some 2,500,000 clones, over 85% appearing once. As regards this clone: Its antigen is still unknown. The sample holds other DNA sequences that translate to the same CDR3.

The source is a young man in good health. Some clones in this sample may be carry-over from other donors' samples. V and J are TRBV18 and TRBJ1-2, with D uncertain. Specimen: naive CD4+ T cells from PBMCs. The subset was: CD45RA+ positively selected. CDR3: CASSPPNGYGYTF. CDR3 nucleotide sequence: TGTGCCAGCTCACCACCTAACGGCTATGGCTACACCTTC.